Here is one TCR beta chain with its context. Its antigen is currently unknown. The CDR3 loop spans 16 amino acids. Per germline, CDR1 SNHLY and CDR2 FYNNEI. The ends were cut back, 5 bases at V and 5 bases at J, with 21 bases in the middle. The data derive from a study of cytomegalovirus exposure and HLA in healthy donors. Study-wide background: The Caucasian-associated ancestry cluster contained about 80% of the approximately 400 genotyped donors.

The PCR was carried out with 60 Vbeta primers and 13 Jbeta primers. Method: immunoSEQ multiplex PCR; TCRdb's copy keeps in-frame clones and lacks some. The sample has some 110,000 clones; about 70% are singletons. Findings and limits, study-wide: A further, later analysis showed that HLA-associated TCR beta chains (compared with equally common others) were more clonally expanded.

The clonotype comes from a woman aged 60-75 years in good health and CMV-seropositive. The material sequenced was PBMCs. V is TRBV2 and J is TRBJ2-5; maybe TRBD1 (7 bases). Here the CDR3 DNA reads TGTGCCAGCAGTCAACGGGCGCGATCAGGGGGGGAGACCCAGTACTTC. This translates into CASSQRARSGGETQYF.